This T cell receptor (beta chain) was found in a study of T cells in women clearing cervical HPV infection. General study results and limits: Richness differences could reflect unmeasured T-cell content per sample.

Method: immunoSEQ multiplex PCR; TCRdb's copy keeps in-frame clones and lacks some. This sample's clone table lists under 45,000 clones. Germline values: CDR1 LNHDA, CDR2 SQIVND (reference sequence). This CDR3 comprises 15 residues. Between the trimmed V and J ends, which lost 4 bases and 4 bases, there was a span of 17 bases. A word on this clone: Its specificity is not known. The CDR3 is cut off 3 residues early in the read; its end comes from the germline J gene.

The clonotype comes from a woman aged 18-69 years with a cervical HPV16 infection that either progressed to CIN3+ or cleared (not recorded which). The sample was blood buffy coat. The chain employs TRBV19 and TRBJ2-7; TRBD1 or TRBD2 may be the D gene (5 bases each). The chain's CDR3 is CASSKEGSGRYEQYF. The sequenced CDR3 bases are TGTGCCAGTAGTAAAGAGGGGAGCGGTCGTTACGAG. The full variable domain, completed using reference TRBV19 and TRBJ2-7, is DGGITQSPKYLFRKEGQNVTLSCEQNLNHDAMYWYRQDPGQGLRLIYYSQIVNDFQKGDIAEGYSVSREKKESFPLTVTSAQKNPTAFYLCASSKEGSGRYEQYFGPGTRLTVT.